These 2 T cell receptor beta chains were sequenced from one sample in a study of T cell responses to AZD1222 COVID-19 vaccine (dated by TCRdb to 2020 to 2023). Library construction relied on the immunoSEQ multiplex PCR assay. The table comes from immuneACCESS by way of TCRdb, which keeps in-frame sequences with V and J called. Part of the clones is missing from these tables; in studies checked, under half for an unresolved V gene and the rest for unknown reasons. The sample table contains around 95,000 clones; only one count was recorded for around 89% of them. The top ten clones comprise about 2% of the sample. The sample's time point label is to be understood as: baseline before first vaccination. The source material was peripheral blood, sampled on day 0 of AZD1222 vaccination. Source of these receptors: an adult in good health.

The chain recombines TRBV29-1 with TRBJ2-2; D is unclear. CDR3 length equals 14 residues. V was shortened by 5 bases and J by 0 bases, with 10 bases between the two germline ends. Germline CDR1 is SQVTM and CDR2 is ANQGSEA. As DNA, the CDR3 is TGCAGCGTTCCGGCACTACCGAACACCGGGGAGCTGTTTTTT. As protein: CSVPALPNTGELFF.

CDR3 sequence reads: CASSTRRGGNTEAFF. CDR3 DNA sequence: TGTGCCAGCAGCACGAGGAGGGGAGGGAACACTGAAGCTTTCTTT. This rearrangement joins TRBV6-5 to TRBJ1-1; D perhaps matches TRBD1 (5 bases). Trimming shortened V by 6 bases and J by 1 base, and 15 bases separated the two germline ends. Germline V lookup: CDR1 MNHEY, CDR2 SVGAGI. This CDR3 contains 15 residues.